These 15 T cell receptor beta chains came from one sample sequenced in a study of spatial heterogeneity in lung cancer. Time point denoted: blood at routine non-recurrence follow-up after resection. Unsorted tumor, nontumor lung tissue or cryopreserved PBMC supplied the whole RNA. TCRdb passed the 5' RACE reads through MiXCR, listing each CDR3 protein once. The sample includes more than 95,000 distinct CDR3 sequences, less than 15% of them seen just once. The starting material was PBMCs, obtained at follow-up. These receptors all stem from a male donor with early-stage non-small cell lung cancer.

This clonotype occurred a few times. The V gene is TRBV28, the J gene TRBJ2-7; D perhaps matches TRBD2 (5 bases). V was cut by 3 bases and J by 2 bases, with 8 bases left in between. CDR1 and CDR2 from the germline V gene are MDHEN and SYDVKM. The CDR3 consists of 13 residues. In DNA form, the CDR3 reads TGTGCCAGCAGTTTGCGGGCAGCCTACGAGCAGTACTTC. Residues: CASSLRAAYEQYF.

The rearrangement links TRBV20-1 to TRBJ2-7, with 9 bases aligning to TRBD1. The CDR3 extends over 13 amino acids. V shed 5 bases, J shed 4 bases, and the junction held 6 bases outside the gene matches. CDR1 is DFQATT and CDR2 is SNEGSKA in the germline V gene (reference sequence). The CDR3 loop is CSAEGQGRYEQYF. The CDR3 nucleotides are TGCAGTGCTGAGGGACAGGGTCGGTACGAGCAGTACTTC.

This clonotype has more than one count but fewer than ten. The chain is built from TRBV9 and TRBJ2-3; 7 bases fit TRBD1. Trimming took 2 bases from V and 4 from J; bases not matched to a gene: 7. Germline V CDR1 and CDR2: SGDLS, YYNGEE. The CDR3 covers 15 residues. The CDR3 loop is CASSVTGFFSDTQYF. CDR3 bases: TGTGCCAGCAGCGTGACAGGGTTCTTTTCAGATACGCAGTATTTT.

The rearrangement joins TRBV20-1 to TRBJ2-1; 13 bases fit TRBD2. The junction had 7 bases not matched to a gene; V was cut back by 6 bases and J by 2 bases. Germline CDR1 reads DFQATT; CDR2 reads SNEGSKA (reference sequence). The CDR3 is 16 amino acids. The DNA for the CDR3 is TGCAGTGCACAGACTAGCGGGGGGCACACCTACAATGAGCAGTTCTTC. It is translated as CSAQTSGGHTYNEQFF.

The chain is built from TRBV20-1 and TRBJ2-7; no clear D. The CDR3 has 13 residues. The V gene lost 2 bases and the J gene lost 3 bases, with 11 bases spanning the gap. Germline V CDR1 and CDR2: DFQATT, SNEGSKA (reference sequence). DNA of the CDR3: TGCAGTGCTAGAAACCCCCGCGGCTACGAGCAGTACTTC. Its translation is CSARNPRGYEQYF.

The CDR3 sequence is CASSPNSQGMNTEAFF. DNA of the CDR3: TGTGCCAGCTCCCCCAACTCCCAGGGGATGAACACTGAAGCTTTCTTT. This chain uses TRBV18 with TRBJ1-1; possibly TRBD1 for D (6 bases). Germline assignment: CDR1 KGHSH and CDR2 LQKENI. Trimming stripped 6 bases from V and 0 bases from J, with 17 bases between. This CDR3 comprises 16 residues.

The chain recombines TRBV7-6 with TRBJ2-1; D possibly uses TRBD1 or TRBD2 (5 bases each). V was pared by 5 bases and J by 3 bases, with 14 bases between. Germline V gives CDR1 SGHVS, CDR2 FNYEAQ. This CDR3 has 15 amino acids. The CDR3 reads CASSPRVGDYNEQFF. In DNA form, the CDR3 reads TGTGCCAGCAGCCCTCGGGTGGGGGACTACAATGAGCAGTTCTTC.

The CDR3 region is CSAATGEKTDTQYF. CDR3 DNA: TGCAGTGCTGCGACGGGAGAGAAGACAGATACGCAGTATTTT. V usage is TRBV20-1 and J usage is TRBJ2-3, with D tentatively TRBD2 (6 bases). CDR3 length: 14 residues. The ends were cut back, 5 bases at V and 3 bases at J, with 15 bases in the middle. Germline V gene data show CDR1 as DFQATT and CDR2 as SNEGSKA (reference sequence).

This clonotype was observed a few times. The genes are TRBV10-1 and TRBJ1-5; TRBD1 might be the D (6 bases). The CDR3 is 15 amino acids. Germline V lookup: CDR1 WNHNN, CDR2 SYGVQD (reference sequence). Trimming cost V 11 bases and J 5 bases, with 22 bases left between them. The CDR3 region is CACRGAGGPDQPQHF. CDR3 DNA sequence: TGCGCCTGCCGGGGGGCCGGGGGGCCCGATCAGCCCCAGCATTTT.

This clonotype was observed at least ten times. V gene TRBV2 combines with J gene TRBJ2-3, with 9 bases that match TRBD2. CDR3 length: 15 residues. V shed 8 bases and J 7 bases; nucleotides not matched to a gene: 13. From germline, CDR1 is SNHLY and CDR2 FYNNEI. The CDR3 sequence is CASPRGGSRVNTQYF. The CDR3, as DNA: TGTGCCAGCCCGCGGGGGGGCAGCCGGGTGAATACGCAGTATTTT.

This clonotype was seen just once. V usage is TRBV9 and J usage is TRBJ2-2, with 7 bases that match TRBD1. Trimming at V came to 6 bases and at J to 5 bases, leaving 7 bases not matched to a gene. The CDR3 consists of 14 residues. Looked up from germline, CDR1 is SGDLS and CDR2 is YYNGEE. As DNA, the CDR3 is TGTGCCAGCACACGGGACAGCTATACCGGGGAGCTGTTTTTT. Translating gives CASTRDSYTGELFF. The whole variable domain, remainder taken from reference TRBV9 and TRBJ2-2, is DSGVTQTPKHLITATGQRVTLRCSPRSGDLSVYWYQQSLDQGLQFLIQYYNGEERAKGNILERFSAQQFPDLHSELNLSSLELGDSALYFCASTRDSYTGELFFGEGSRLTVL.

The chain recombines TRBV28 with TRBJ1-5, with 7 nucleotides matching TRBD1. V lost 5 bases, J lost 6 bases, and 13 bases stayed unmatched. This CDR3 contains 16 residues. CDR1 MDHEN and CDR2 SYDVKM come from the germline V gene. For the CDR3, the DNA is TGTGCCAGCAGTCTCCTCCGGGACAGAAATAGTCAGCCCCAGCATTTT. This encodes CASSLLRDRNSQPQHF.

V is TRBV5-1 and J is TRBJ1-1; 7 bases agree with TRBD1. The CDR3 runs 13 residues. V lost 2 bases and J lost 3; bases outside the gene matches: 1. The V gene's germline CDR1 is SGHRS and CDR2 YFSETQ. The CDR3 DNA sequence: TGCGCCAGCAGCTTCGGGACAGACACTGAAGCTTTCTTT. Translating gives CASSFGTDTEAFF.

The rearrangement links TRBV11-2 to TRBJ1-1; maybe TRBD1 (5 bases). There are 15 residues in the CDR3. V lost 1 base and J 0 bases, leaving 9 bases between the germline ends. CDR1 is SGHAT and CDR2 is FQNNGV in the germline V gene. CDR3 nucleotides: TGTGCCAGCAGCTTAGGCCAGGGCATGAACACTGAAGCTTTCTTT. Its translation is CASSLGQGMNTEAFF.

This clonotype was observed a handful of times. The gene calls are TRBV5-1 and TRBJ1-2, with TRBD1 identical over 7 bases. Germline loops: CDR1 SGHRS, CDR2 YFSETQ. This CDR3 region has 14 residues. V was clipped by 0 bases and J by 7 bases; unmatched bases: 6. The CDR3 sequence: CASSLERDSSGYTF. Here the CDR3 DNA reads TGCGCCAGCAGCTTGGAAAGGGACAGCAGTGGCTACACCTTC.